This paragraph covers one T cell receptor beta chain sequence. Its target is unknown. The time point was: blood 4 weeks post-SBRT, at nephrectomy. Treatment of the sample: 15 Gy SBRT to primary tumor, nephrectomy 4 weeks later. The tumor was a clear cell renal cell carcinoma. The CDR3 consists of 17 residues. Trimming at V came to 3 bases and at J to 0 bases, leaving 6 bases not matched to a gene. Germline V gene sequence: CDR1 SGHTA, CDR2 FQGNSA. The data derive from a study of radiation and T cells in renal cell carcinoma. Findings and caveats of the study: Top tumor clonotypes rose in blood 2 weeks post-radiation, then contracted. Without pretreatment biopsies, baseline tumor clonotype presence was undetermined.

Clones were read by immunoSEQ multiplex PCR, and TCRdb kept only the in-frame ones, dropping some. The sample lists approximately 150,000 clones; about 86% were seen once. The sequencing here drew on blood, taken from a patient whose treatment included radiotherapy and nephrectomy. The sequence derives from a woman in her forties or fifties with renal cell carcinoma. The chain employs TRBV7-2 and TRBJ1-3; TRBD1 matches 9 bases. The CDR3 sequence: CASSLAGTGPSGNTIYF. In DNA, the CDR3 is TGTGCCAGCAGCTTGGCCGGGACAGGGCCCTCTGGAAACACCATATATTTT. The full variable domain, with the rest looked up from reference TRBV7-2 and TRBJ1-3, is GAGVSQSPSNKVTEKGKDVELRCDPISGHTALYWYRQSLGQGLEFLIYFQGNSAPDKSGLPSDRFSAERTGGSVSTLTIQRTQQEDSAVYLCASSLAGTGPSGNTIYFGEGSWLTVV.